This T cell receptor (beta chain) emerged from a study of cytomegalovirus exposure and HLA in healthy donors. Study conclusions and caveats: In a later analysis, across HLA loci, associated TCR counts were highest for DRB1, lowest for HLA-C.

Comments on this clone: Its target is unknown.

The primer mix had 60 Vbeta and 13 Jbeta primers. Sequenced by immunoSEQ multiplex PCR; TCRdb stores in-frame clones only, minus some. The profile covers 150,000 to 200,000 clones, with around four fifths appearing a single time and 9.7% taken by the ten largest. Germline CDR1 is LGHNA and CDR2 is YNFKEQ. CDR3 length: 15 residues. Trimming stripped 0 bases from V and 4 bases from J, with 11 bases between. V usage is TRBV4-2 and J usage is TRBJ2-3, with D unresolved. Sequencing was done on a sample of PBMCs. This sequence originates from a man aged 18 to 29 in good health and CMV-seropositive. CDR3 in amino acids: CASSQDHPSADTQYF. The CDR3 region has the DNA TGTGCCAGCAGCCAAGATCATCCCAGCGCAGATACGCAGTATTTT.